This TCR beta chain was sequenced during a study of blood T cell repertoires in COVID-19. At the level of the study: Acute-phase and convalescent COVID-19 samples originated in the United States, Italy and Spain. Sources were T cells, B-cell-depleted T cells, or PBMCs; the material itself was cDNA or gDNA.

In the authors' workflow: Nucleated cell counts were estimated from reference gene primer amplification. The assay was immunoSEQ multiplex PCR, and TCRdb's table has in-frame clones only and misses some. That table furnishes V, J and clone size, whereas the DNA furnished D and trimming. The profile shows 540,000 or so clones, 85% to 90% of them singletons. This CDR3 comprises 12 residues. Trimming removed 6 bases from V and 9 bases from J; junction bases left unmatched: 4. Germline values: CDR1 MDHEN, CDR2 SYDVKM. Enrollment of patients from Seattle took place during active infection, with longitudinal follow-up.

The chain employs TRBV28 and TRBJ2-4; 8 bases are a match to TRBD1. This TCR came from a woman between 50 and 59 years old with COVID-19, enrolled during active disease. What was sequenced was peripheral blood. The CDR3 here is CASSPGQGIQYF. CDR3 bases: TGTGCCAGCAGCCCTGGACAGGGCATTCAGTACTTC.